This passage covers 7 T cell receptor beta chains from one sample sequenced in a study of T cells after yellow fever vaccination. TCRdb processed the 5' RACE reads anew with MiXCR; each CDR3 protein has one entry. This table has tens of thousands of distinct CDR3 sequences, more than 5.5% appearing once. The sample consisted of CD8+ T cells sorted from PBMCs, taken less than 11 days after the first yellow fever vaccination. The source of these receptors is a man aged 18 to 30 who received the YFV17D yellow fever vaccine.

This clonotype was counted at least ten times. This rearrangement joins TRBV20-1 to TRBJ1-2; tentative D call: TRBD1 (5 bases). V lost 5 bases, J lost 3 bases, and 13 bases lay in between. This CDR3 has 13 amino acids. Germline V gene lookup returns CDR1 DFQATT and CDR2 SNEGSKA (reference sequence). In nucleotides, the CDR3 is TGCAGTGCTGATGAGGGGCGCGACTATGGCTACACCTTC. Translated, it gives CSADEGRDYGYTF.

This clonotype occurred a few times. This chain links TRBV5-1 with TRBJ2-7, with D hard to call. V lost 0 bases and J lost 1, with 8 bases in between. CDR3 size: 14 residues. The V gene's germline CDR1 is SGHRS and CDR2 YFSETQ. The CDR3 protein is CASSLGQQSYEQYF. The DNA for the CDR3 is TGCGCCAGCAGCTTGGGGCAGCAATCCTACGAGCAGTACTTC.

This clonotype was counted ten times or more. The V gene is TRBV28, the J gene TRBJ1-5; the D is unclear. Germline values: CDR1 MDHEN, CDR2 SYDVKM. Trimming cost V 1 base and J 5 bases, with 15 bases left between them. This CDR3 region has 16 residues. CDR3 DNA: TGTGCCAGCAGTTTATCCCCGCCCCGGCCAGATCAGCCCCAGCATTTT. It translates to CASSLSPPRPDQPQHF.

This clonotype was recorded a few times. J is TRBJ2-1 and V is TRBV7-3, with 10 bases lining up with TRBD2. Germline V gives CDR1 SGHTA, CDR2 FQGTGA. CDR3 length equals 18 residues. The V segment lost 1 base and the J segment 2 bases; nucleotides outside the gene matches: 8. The CDR3 reads CASSLKGLAGDPYNEQFF. DNA of the CDR3: TGTGCCAGCAGCTTAAAGGGGCTAGCGGGGGATCCCTACAATGAGCAGTTCTTC.

A few counts support this clonotype. The chain employs TRBV9 and TRBJ2-2; D remains unclear. With 0 bases removed from V and 2 bases from J, the gap between germline ends came to 5 bases. The CDR3 extends over 14 amino acids. Germline-derived CDR1 and CDR2 are SGDLS and YYNGEE. For the CDR3, the DNA is TGTGCCAGCAGCGTAGCTTCAAACACCGGGGAGCTGTTTTTT. Its protein is CASSVASNTGELFF.

In its sample, this clonotype was seen many times. The V call is TRBV9, the J call TRBJ2-3; D perhaps matches TRBD2 (6 bases). The V end was cut by 4 bases, the J end by 4 bases, with 19 bases between. The CDR3 extends over 16 amino acids. CDR1 and CDR2 (germline): SGDLS, YYNGEE. The CDR3 here is CASSPRGWAEPDTQYF. CDR3 nucleotide sequence: TGTGCCAGCAGCCCTCGGGGGTGGGCGGAACCAGATACGCAGTATTTT.

The rearrangement links TRBV12-3 or TRBV12-4 to TRBJ1-3; D is possibly TRBD1 (5 bases). V was trimmed by 3 bases and J by 4 bases, leaving 10 bases between them. The CDR3 is 14 amino acids. The CDR3 DNA sequence: TGTGCCAGCAGTTTCCAGGGTCCGGGAAACACCATATATTTT. Translation: CASSFQGPGNTIYF.